Below, 7 T cell receptor beta chains from the same sample are listed, as sequenced in a study of blood T cell repertoires in COVID-19. Profiling relied on immunoSEQ multiplex PCR, and the TCRdb table lists in-frame clones only, not all of them. This sample has some 320,000 clones, with 85% to 90% found just once. Sequenced: PBMCs or T cells enriched from blood (not recorded which). Every receptor here comes from a woman aged 50 to 65 who had been exposed to COVID-19.

The chain uses TRBV29-1 and TRBJ1-1; TRBD1 might be the D (6 bases). Deletions cut 0 bases from V and 1 base from J, with 18 bases between. The germline CDR1 and CDR2 sequences are SQVTM and ANQGSEA. The CDR3 sequence is 17 residues long. The CDR3 is CSVEDRIISRGNTEAFF. The CDR3 DNA follows: TGCAGCGTTGAAGATCGAATAATTTCCAGGGGGAACACTGAAGCTTTCTTT.

This chain connects TRBV19 to TRBJ1-2; D is perhaps TRBD1 (5 bases). The CDR3 is 14 residues long. The germline gives CDR1 LNHDA, CDR2 SQIVND (reference sequence). V was shortened by 4 bases and J by 7 bases, with 16 bases between the two germline ends. The CDR3 nucleotides read TGTGCCAGTAGTAACAGGTTGGGCCTGCTTGGCTACACCTTC. Translating gives CASSNRLGLLGYTF.

This sequence joins TRBV6-2 or TRBV6-3 and TRBJ2-1, with D unresolved. The CDR3 length is 15 residues. CDR1 and CDR2 (germline): MNHEY, SVGEGT. With 5 bases removed from V and 0 bases from J, the gap between germline ends came to 11 bases. Here the CDR3 reads CASSPRILSYNEQFF. Written as DNA, the CDR3 is TGTGCCAGCAGTCCCAGGATCCTCTCCTACAATGAGCAGTTCTTC.

The J gene is TRBJ2-7, the V gene TRBV28; TRBD1 matches 7 bases. The CDR3 spans 15 residues. V lost 6 bases and J lost 3; bases outside the gene matches: 11. CDR1 MDHEN and CDR2 SYDVKM come from the germline V gene. The CDR3 loop is CASRPQQGLYYEQYF. The CDR3 nucleotides are TGTGCCAGCAGACCCCAACAGGGGCTGTACTACGAGCAGTACTTC.

The chain carries TRBV5-1 and TRBJ2-3, with 13 bases aligning to TRBD2. The CDR3 spans 17 residues. Germline CDR1 reads SGHRS; CDR2 reads YFSETQ. V gave up 5 bases and J gave up 1 base; unmatched junction bases: 7. The CDR3 loop is CASSKTSGGQRTDTQYF. In nucleotides, the CDR3 is TGCGCCAGCAGTAAGACTAGCGGGGGGCAACGCACAGATACGCAGTATTTT.

The chain joins TRBV19 to TRBJ1-3; tentative D call: TRBD1 (6 bases). Trimming took 5 bases from V and 3 from J, leaving 17 bases between them. Germline V gene lookup returns CDR1 LNHDA and CDR2 SQIVND (reference sequence). The CDR3 covers 16 residues. CDR3 sequence reads: CASSLPGQQIGNTIYF. For the CDR3, the DNA is TGTGCCAGTAGTCTGCCGGGACAACAGATTGGAAACACCATATATTTT.

V usage is TRBV5-1 and J usage is TRBJ1-4; 8 nucleotides match TRBD1. CDR3 length: 15 residues. V shed 4 bases, J shed 5 bases, and the junction held 7 bases outside the gene matches. From germline, CDR1 is SGHRS and CDR2 YFSETQ. The CDR3 loop reads CASSKDRGENEKLFF. DNA for the CDR3: TGCGCCAGCAGCAAAGACAGGGGAGAGAATGAAAAACTGTTTTTT.